This T cell receptor beta chain was documented in a study of regulatory T cells in long-lasting Graves disease. Overall study findings and caveats: Those with persistent disease had in common more public clonotypes (fewer than 3,000) than new patients (roughly 1,000).

Time point defined: persistent/refractory GD, antithyroid drugs over 5 years with positive TRAb. Construction of the TCR library relied on RNA isolated from PBMCs. It was American Thyroid Association guidelines that determined Graves' disease diagnosis. Turning to this clonotype: Its antigen is undetermined.

Libraries of TCR beta came from iRepertoire HTBI primers plus Arm-PCR of CDR3 regions. MiXCR was run by TCRdb on the multiplex PCR reads, yielding one entry per CDR3 protein. This table has hundreds of thousands of distinct CDR3 sequences, 30% appearing once. The CDR3 extends over 15 amino acids. From germline, CDR1 is SGHRS and CDR2 YFSETQ. V gave up 4 bases and J gave up 0 bases; unmatched junction bases: 3. This receptor was identified in a female donor with Graves disease. The sequencing used peripheral blood mononuclear cells (PBMCs), collected when the disease was refractory, from a patient treated with antithyroid drugs. The V call is TRBV5-1, the J call TRBJ1-3; 8 nucleotides agree with TRBD1. The CDR3 coding sequence is TGCGCCAGCAGCCGGACAGGGCACTCTGGAAACACCATATATTTT. Translation: CASSRTGHSGNTIYF.